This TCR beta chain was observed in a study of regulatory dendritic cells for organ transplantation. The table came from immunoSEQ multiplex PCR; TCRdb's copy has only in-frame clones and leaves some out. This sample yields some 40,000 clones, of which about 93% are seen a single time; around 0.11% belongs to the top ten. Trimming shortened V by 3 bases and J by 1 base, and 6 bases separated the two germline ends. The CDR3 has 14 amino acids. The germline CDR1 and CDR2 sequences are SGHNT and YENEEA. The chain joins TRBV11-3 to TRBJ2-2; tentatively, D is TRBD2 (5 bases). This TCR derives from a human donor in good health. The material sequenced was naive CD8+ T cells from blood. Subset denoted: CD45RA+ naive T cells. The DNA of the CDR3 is TGTGCCAGCAGCTTTGGACTGAACACCGGGGAGCTGTTTTTT. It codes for CASSFGLNTGELFF.